These T cell receptor beta chains were read from a single sample in a study of T cells in Graves' hyperthyroidism and ophthalmopathy. TCRdb redid the calling of the multiplex PCR reads with MiXCR, one entry per CDR3 protein. The data show about 270,000 distinct CDR3 sequences, with 22% seen just once and around 62% held by the top ten. Sequencing used blood. The receptors were gathered from a man in his thirties or forties with Graves' ophthalmopathy. CDR3s include the opening cysteine and the closing phenylalanine or tryptophan. A D gene is named only where the DNA matches it firmly. Size tells how often a clone was seen (once, few, many) or the class of an expanded clone, and some rows leave it out.

d_call | clone_size | j_call | v_call | cdr3_aa | cdr3_nt
NA | many | TRBJ2-7 | TRBV2 | CASSGQVSYEQYF | TGTGCCAGCAGTGGCCAGGTGAGCTACGAGCAGTACTTC
TRBD2 | NA | TRBJ2-5 | TRBV12-3/TRBV12-4 | CASSSSGRIRETQYF | TGTGCCAGCAGTTCTAGCGGGAGAATCCGAGAGACCCAGTACTTC
TRBD2 | few | TRBJ2-7 | TRBV6-1 | CASSRLAGAGYEQYF | TGTGCCAGCAGCCGACTAGCGGGAGCTGGATACGAGCAGTACTTC
NA | NA | TRBJ1-5 | TRBV6-5 | CASSYTRYPTGRQPQHF | TGTGCCAGCAGTTACACTCGCTACCCGACAGGCAGACAGCCCCAGCATTTT
TRBD1 | many | TRBJ2-1 | TRBV11-3 | CASSLDSRSGGGDEQFF | TGTGCCAGCAGCTTAGATTCCCGCTCAGGGGGTGGCGATGAGCAGTTCTTC
NA | NA | TRBJ2-5 | TRBV20-1 | CSARPGPSRAPRETQYF | TGCAGTGCTAGACCAGGCCCAAGCAGGGCCCCAAGGGAGACCCAGTACTTC
NA | many | TRBJ1-5 | TRBV24-1 | CATSDLGQPQHF | TGTGCCACCAGTGATTTAGGCCAGCCCCAGCATTTT
NA | NA | TRBJ2-2 | TRBV9 | CASSVGPRTGELFF | TGTGCCAGCAGCGTAGGACCACGGACCGGGGAGCTGTTTTTT
TRBD2 | many | TRBJ2-1 | TRBV20-1 | CSAREGRGGNEQFF | TGCAGTGCTAGAGAGGGGCGGGGGGGCAATGAGCAGTTCTTC
NA | NA | TRBJ2-7 | TRBV29-1 | CSPPIPYEQYF | TGCAGCCCTCCCATCCCCTACGAGCAGTACTTC
NA | NA | TRBJ2-1 | TRBV2 | CASSDSGSSANEQFF | TGTGCCAGCAGTGATAGTGGGAGTTCAGCCAATGAGCAGTTCTTC
NA | NA | TRBJ1-5 | TRBV19 | CASSLPAGNQPQHF | TGTGCCAGTAGCCTTCCGGCGGGCAATCAGCCCCAGCATTTT
NA | NA | TRBJ1-5 | TRBV18 | CASSGSDGQPQHF | TGTGCCAGCTCAGGCAGCGACGGGCAGCCCCAGCATTTT
TRBD2 | NA | TRBJ2-5 | TRBV28 | CASSFSSGGETQYF | TGTGCCAGCAGTTTCTCCAGCGGGGGGGAGACCCAGTACTTC
TRBD1 | NA | TRBJ2-7 | TRBV9 | CASSVVSGQGSYEQYF | TGTGCCAGCAGCGTAGTTTCGGGACAGGGGTCCTACGAGCAGTACTTC
TRBD1 | NA | TRBJ1-4 | TRBV12-3/TRBV12-4 | CASFAGTDEKLFF | TGTGCCAGTTTTGCCGGGACAGATGAAAAACTGTTTTTT
NA | many | TRBJ2-3 | TRBV12-3/TRBV12-4 | CASTSHTDTQYF | TGTGCCAGCACCTCGCACACAGATACGCAGTATTTT
NA | many | TRBJ1-1 | TRBV30 | CAWKVGMGTEAFF | TGTGCCTGGAAGGTAGGGATGGGCACTGAAGCTTTCTTT
TRBD2 | many | TRBJ2-3 | TRBV28 | CASRTGLAGGGTQYF | TGTGCCAGCAGAACCGGACTAGCGGGAGGAGGTACGCAGTATTTT
TRBD2 | NA | TRBJ2-1 | TRBV11-2 | CASTSLLGTSGRKQFF | TGTGCCAGCACCTCCCTCCTCGGGACTAGCGGGAGGAAGCAGTTCTTC
NA | many | TRBJ1-1 | TRBV28 | CASSSPHSFMNTEAFF | TGTGCCAGCAGTTCTCCCCACAGCTTCATGAACACTGAAGCTTTCTTT
NA | many | TRBJ2-3 | TRBV20-1 | CSAREVLSSTDTQYF | TGCAGTGCTAGAGAAGTACTATCCTCCACAGATACGCAGTATTTT
NA | many | TRBJ1-1 | TRBV11-2 | CASSLVRHEAFF | TGTGCCAGCAGCTTAGTACGCCATGAAGCTTTCTTT
NA | many | TRBJ2-2 | TRBV11-2 | CASSLDHSTGELFF | TGTGCCAGCAGCTTAGATCACAGCACCGGGGAGCTGTTTTTT
TRBD2 | NA | TRBJ2-7 | TRBV11-3 | CASSLESLAGVSEQYF | TGTGCCAGCAGCTTAGAGTCCCTAGCGGGAGTTTCCGAGCAGTACTTC
TRBD1 | many | TRBJ1-1 | TRBV12-3/TRBV12-4 | CASRGTAHTEAFF | TGTGCCAGCAGGGGGACAGCCCACACTGAAGCTTTCTTT
NA | few | TRBJ2-4 | TRBV6-1 | CASSSYRDTIGQAKNIQYF | TGTGCCAGCAGCTCATACCGGGACACCATAGGCCAGGCCAAAAACATTCAGTACTTC
NA | many | TRBJ2-7 | TRBV9 | CASSVDGASRYEQYF | TGTGCCAGCAGCGTAGATGGAGCGAGTCGCTACGAGCAGTACTTC
TRBD1 | few | TRBJ1-5 | TRBV24-1 | CATSDHGTGFNQPQHF | TGTGCCACCAGTGATCACGGGACAGGATTCAATCAGCCCCAGCATTTT
TRBD1 | many | TRBJ1-6 | TRBV11-2 | CASSRDRANSPLHF | TGTGCCAGCAGCCGCGACAGGGCTAATTCACCCCTCCACTTT
NA | few | TRBJ2-5 | TRBV3-1 | CASTRLAGETQYF | TGTGCCAGCACTCGTCTAGCAGGAGAGACCCAGTACTTC
TRBD2 | many | TRBJ2-1 | TRBV6-5 | CASSYLGGGLAGEGGNYEQFF | TGTGCCAGCAGTTACTTGGGCGGTGGACTAGCGGGAGAAGGGGGCAATTATGAGCAGTTCTTC
NA | many | TRBJ2-7 | TRBV28 | CATTRGNYEQYF | TGTGCCACCACACGGGGAAACTACGAGCAGTACTTC
NA | NA | TRBJ2-3 | TRBV6-2/TRBV6-3 | CASSYEREIWADTQYF | TGTGCCAGCAGTTATGAACGGGAGATTTGGGCAGATACGCAGTATTTT
TRBD1 | NA | TRBJ1-2 | TRBV11-3 | CASSFLRDRTYGYTF | TGTGCCAGCAGCTTCCTGAGGGACAGAACCTATGGCTACACCTTC
NA | NA | TRBJ2-2 | TRBV5-5 | CASSSHGGNAGELFF | TGTGCCAGCAGCTCCCATGGGGGAAACGCCGGGGAGCTGTTTTTT
TRBD1 | NA | TRBJ1-4 | TRBV12-3/TRBV12-4 | CASSVGQAAVNEKLFF | TGTGCCAGCAGCGTGGGACAGGCTGCTGTTAATGAAAAACTGTTTTTT
NA | few | TRBJ2-7 | TRBV28 | CASRGSGQGDEQYF | TGTGCCAGCAGGGGATCCGGGCAGGGAGACGAGCAGTACTTC
TRBD2 | few | TRBJ2-7 | TRBV14 | CASSQGLAESSYEQYF | TGTGCCAGCAGCCAAGGACTAGCGGAGAGCTCCTACGAGCAGTACTTC
NA | few | TRBJ1-2 | TRBV5-1 | CASSLANLRGHYGYTF | TGCGCCAGCAGCTTGGCCAACCTCAGGGGCCACTATGGCTACACCTTC
TRBD2 | few | TRBJ2-6 | TRBV20-1 | CSATTSGGSGANVLTF | TGCAGTGCTACGACTAGCGGGGGCTCTGGGGCCAACGTCCTGACTTTC